The 20 T cell receptor beta chains given below trace back to one sample, sequenced in a study of T-cell memory formation after mild COVID-19. TCRdb reprocessed the 5' RACE reads via MiXCR and lists one record per CDR3 protein. The repertoire holds a few hundred thousand distinct CDR3 sequences, with around a tenth as singletons. The specimen was PBMCs or a T cell subset sorted from them (not recorded which). These receptors originate from a man in his late teens or twenties who had mild COVID-19 (a few samples of this study predate the infection). Cell type and time point are not known.

CDR3 DNA sequence: TGTGCCAGCAGCCCTACGGCTACCTACGAGCAGTACGTC. Residues: CASSPTATYEQYV. The chain recombines TRBV7-9 with TRBJ2-7; D gene uncertain. The CDR3 has 13 residues. Trimming pared 5 bases from V and 2 bases from J, leaving 10 bases between. Looked up from germline, CDR1 is SEHNR and CDR2 is FQNEAQ (reference sequence).

This clonotype has just a few counts. This chain uses TRBV2 with TRBJ1-1; perhaps TRBD1 as D (5 bases). The CDR3 spans 13 residues. The ends were cut back, 5 bases at V and 2 bases at J, with 9 bases in the middle. Germline values: CDR1 SNHLY, CDR2 FYNNEI. CDR3 sequence reads: CASSSQVNTEAFF. In DNA form, the CDR3 reads TGTGCCAGCAGTTCACAGGTTAACACTGAAGCTTTCTTT.

The V gene is TRBV20-1, the J gene TRBJ1-1, with a tentative D call TRBD1 (5 bases). The V gene's germline CDR1 is DFQATT and CDR2 SNEGSKA (reference sequence). This CDR3 comprises 12 residues. CDR3 nucleotides: TGCAGCGCAGGGCGCACCCACACTGAAGCTTTCTTT. It yields the protein CSAGRTHTEAFF.

The chain is built from TRBV5-6 and TRBJ2-7; no definite D call. Deletions cut 4 bases from V and 1 base from J, with 15 bases between. The CDR3 is 15 amino acids. Germline V gene sequence: CDR1 SGHDT, CDR2 YYEEEE. CDR3 sequence (DNA): TGTGCCAGCAGCCTAAAGACTTTTGATTCCTACGAGCAGTACTTC. Translation gives CASSLKTFDSYEQYF.

This clonotype was observed at least ten times. V gene TRBV5-1 combines with J gene TRBJ2-1, with D perhaps matching TRBD1 (5 bases). The V end lost 1 base, the J end lost 2 bases, and 10 bases lay between the germline ends. Germline V gene lookup returns CDR1 SGHRS and CDR2 YFSETQ. CDR3 length equals 15 residues. CDR3 coding DNA: TGCGCCAGCAGCTTGTTTCAGGGAACCTACAATGAGCAGTTCTTC. Its translation is CASSLFQGTYNEQFF.

V gene TRBV19 combines with J gene TRBJ1-1, with 10 bases aligning to TRBD1. The V gene's germline CDR1 is LNHDA and CDR2 SQIVND (reference sequence). The CDR3 loop spans 15 amino acids. Trimming cost V 9 bases and J 6 bases; bases outside gene matches: 13. CDR3 residues: CASSPWRQGASEAFF. As DNA, the CDR3 is TGTGCCAGCTCGCCCTGGCGACAGGGGGCCTCTGAAGCTTTCTTT.

The rearrangement joins TRBV24-1 to TRBJ2-1, with 7 bases matching TRBD1. CDR1 KGHDR and CDR2 SFDVKD come from the germline V gene. V lost 5 bases to trimming and J lost 2 bases; unmatched junction nucleotides: 5. The CDR3 spans 15 residues. In nucleotides, the CDR3 is TGTGCCACCAGTGTCGCCGGGACAGCCTACAATGAGCAGTTCTTC. This sequence encodes CATSVAGTAYNEQFF.

The CDR3 nucleotides read TGTGCCAGCAGCTCCCAGGGGTATGCTGAAGCTTTCTTT. Protein sequence: CASSSQGYAEAFF. The rearrangement links TRBV7-6 to TRBJ1-1, with D possibly being TRBD1 (6 bases). Trimming left V 4 bases short and J 6 bases short, with 12 bases between. The CDR3 spans 13 residues. The germline gives CDR1 SGHVS, CDR2 FNYEAQ.

There are many counts of this clonotype. The chain links TRBV7-2 to TRBJ2-3; perhaps D is TRBD1 or TRBD2 (5 bases each). V lost 1 base, J lost 2 bases, and 16 bases lay in between. In germline, CDR1 is SGHTA, CDR2 FQGNSA. The CDR3 loop spans 17 amino acids. The DNA of the CDR3 is TGTGCCAGCAGCTTAGGGGTCCAACGGGGCACCACAGATACGCAGTATTTT. Translating it yields CASSLGVQRGTTDTQYF.

This clonotype was seen only a few times. V is TRBV5-6 and J is TRBJ2-5; TRBD2 agrees at 7 bases. Trimming at V came to 3 bases and at J to 2 bases, leaving 7 bases not matched to a gene. Germline V gene lookup returns CDR1 SGHDT and CDR2 YYEEEE. The CDR3 has 15 amino acids. The CDR3 region is CASSWGGTRQETQYF. In nucleotides, the CDR3 is TGTGCCAGCAGCTGGGGGGGAACGAGGCAAGAGACCCAGTACTTC.

The genes are TRBV12-3 or TRBV12-4 and TRBJ2-3, with TRBD2 matching over 8 bases. The CDR3 extends over 17 amino acids. V lost 6 bases and J lost 2; bases outside the gene matches: 13. CDR3 nucleotides: TGTGCCAGCAGCCAGAAGCTAGCGGGTCTCCTCACAGATACGCAGTATTTT. Amino acid sequence: CASSQKLAGLLTDTQYF.

This clonotype was seen many times. The chain carries TRBV7-2 and TRBJ1-5; no clear D. CDR1 is SGHTA and CDR2 is FQGNSA in the germline V gene. Trimming removed 1 base at V and 4 bases at J, with 11 bases between. CDR3 length: 15 amino acids. This CDR3 is CASSLVYSPNQPQHF. DNA of the CDR3: TGTGCCAGCAGCTTAGTCTACAGCCCTAATCAGCCCCAGCATTTT.

The CDR3 sequence is CASSLGPGGVMNSGTEAFF. As DNA, the CDR3 is TGTGCCAGCAGTCTCGGGCCAGGGGGTGTAATGAATTCGGGCACTGAAGCTTTCTTT. This chain uses TRBV7-9 with TRBJ1-1, with 7 nucleotides matching TRBD1. The V and J ends lost 6 bases and 4 bases, in that order; junction bases with no gene match: 23. From germline, CDR1 is SEHNR and CDR2 FQNEAQ (reference sequence). The CDR3 is 19 amino acids.

This clonotype was seen repeatedly, ten times or more. This chain connects TRBV3-2 to TRBJ2-7; TRBD1, the table's D call, was not compared with the DNA. TRBV3-2 is assigned pseudogene status. This CDR3 is 15 amino acids long. CDR3 coding DNA: TGTGCCAGCAGCTGGACAGGGCTTTTTTCCTACGAGCAGTACGTC. Translation gives CASSWTGLFSYEQYV.

The chain has TRBV6-5 and TRBJ2-7; 9 bases line up with TRBD1. Germline V gene lookup returns CDR1 MNHEY and CDR2 SVGAGI. J gave up 2 bases and V 2 bases, and 4 bases lay outside the gene matches. This CDR3 contains 15 residues. Written as DNA, the CDR3 is TGTGCCAGCAGTTACGGGACAGGGATGACCTACGAGCAGTACTTC. The encoded protein is CASSYGTGMTYEQYF.

This clonotype was observed many times. The chain joins TRBV6-5 to TRBJ2-7; no clear D. V lost 6 bases and J 0 bases, leaving 15 bases between the germline ends. This CDR3 is built from 15 residues. Germline loops: CDR1 MNHEY, CDR2 SVGAGI. In DNA, the CDR3 is TGTGCCAGCAGCCGGGCTGGACGGAGCTCCTACGAGCAGTACTTC. Amino acid sequence: CASSRAGRSSYEQYF.

The table lists this clonotype with a few counts. The V call is TRBV10-3, the J call TRBJ2-7, with 8 bases aligning to TRBD2. From germline, CDR1 is ENHRY and CDR2 SYGVKD. V shed 7 bases, J shed 7 bases, and the junction held 12 bases outside the gene matches. This CDR3 spans 14 amino acids. CDR3 nucleotides: TGTGCCATCACCCCGGGACTAGGAGCCTGGGAGCAGTACTTC. It translates to CAITPGLGAWEQYF.

The chain combines TRBV4-3 with TRBJ1-4; D remains unclear. Germline V CDR1 and CDR2: LGHNA, YSLEER. V lost 0 bases and J 14 bases, leaving 16 bases between the germline ends. CDR3 length: 14 residues. This chain's CDR3 is CASSQDSRTVNLFF. The CDR3 DNA is TGCGCCAGCAGCCAAGATTCCCGGACTGTAAACCTGTTTTTT.

This clonotype has only a few counts. The rearrangement uses TRBV7-2 and TRBJ1-3; no clear D gene. The V end was cut by 1 base, the J end by 0 bases, with 7 bases between. There are 15 residues in the CDR3. Germline V CDR1 and CDR2: SGHTA, FQGNSA. CDR3 amino acids: CASSLDYSSGNTIYF. The CDR3 nucleotides are TGTGCCAGCAGCTTAGACTACAGCTCTGGAAACACCATATATTTT.

This clonotype was counted a few times. The chain is built from TRBV27 and TRBJ1-5, with TRBD1 identical over 8 bases. Germline CDR1 MNHEY, CDR2 SMNVEV (reference sequence). V lost 5 bases and J lost 1; bases outside the gene matches: 4. The CDR3 covers 15 residues. The CDR3, as DNA: TGTGCCAGCAGTCAGGGGGCTATGAGCAATCAGCCCCAGCATTTT. Translation: CASSQGAMSNQPQHF.